Each of the 24 T cell receptor beta chains below was sequenced from the same sample in a study of molecular identifiers for immune sequencing clone quantification. MiXCR, run by TCRdb on the PCR reads, gives a single entry per CDR3 protein. Altogether approximately 680,000 distinct CDR3 sequences are present, around 25% being singletons, with the ten largest covering around 0.78%. Sequencing input: naive CD8+ T cells from blood, with Jurkat cell RNA spiked in. Described subset: FACS-sorted CD8+CD4-CCR7+CD45RA+ naive T cells. All receptors come from a human donor in good health. Some libraries in this study had Jurkat cell RNA spiked in.

This clonotype has just a few counts. The chain employs TRBV2 and TRBJ1-4; D might be TRBD1 (6 bases). Trimming took off 2 bases at V and 1 base at J, with 11 bases between the two ends. This CDR3 has 16 amino acids. In germline, CDR1 is SNHLY, CDR2 FYNNEI. The DNA for the CDR3 is TGTGCCAGCAGTGAACGGCGACAGGAAACTAATGAAAAACTGTTTTTT. Translation: CASSERRQETNEKLFF.

For this clonotype: A read error may explain this, as a much larger clone is one base away. The V gene is TRBV6-1, the J gene TRBJ1-5; possibly TRBD1 for D (5 bases). The CDR3 consists of 17 residues. Trimming took off 3 bases at V and 9 bases at J, with 24 bases between the two ends. CDR1 MNHNS and CDR2 SASEGT come from the germline V gene. In DNA, the CDR3 is TGTGCCAGCAGTGAGAATACAGGACTCTCAATGTATCCGCCCCAGCATTTT. It codes for CASSENTGLSMYPPQHF.

This clonotype was counted only a few times. The rearrangement joins TRBV19 to TRBJ1-1; 7 bases line up with TRBD1. V trimming: 3 bases; J trimming: 0 bases; junction bases outside the gene matches: 4. This CDR3 has 15 amino acids. CDR1 and CDR2 (germline): LNHDA, SQIVND (reference sequence). The CDR3 bases are TGTGCCAGTAGTATTTCGACAGGGATGAACACTGAAGCTTTCTTT. Translation gives CASSISTGMNTEAFF. Supplemented by reference TRBV19 and TRBJ1-1, the full variable domain reads DGGITQSPKYLFRKEGQNVTLSCEQNLNHDAMYWYRQDPGQGLRLIYYSQIVNDFQKGDIAEGYSVSREKKESFPLTVTSAQKNPTAFYLCASSISTGMNTEAFFGQGTRLTVV.

The chain's CDR3 is CAISEGQTYEQYF. CDR3 sequence (DNA): TGTGCCATCAGTGAGGGCCAGACCTACGAGCAGTACTTC. The V call is TRBV10-3, the J call TRBJ2-7; no reliable D call. Trimming stripped 2 bases from V and 2 bases from J, with 7 bases between. This CDR3 has 13 amino acids. Germline V lookup: CDR1 ENHRY, CDR2 SYGVKD.

Points on this clonotype: A much bigger clone sits one base away, suggesting this may be a read error. The V call is TRBV27, the J call TRBJ1-5; no reliable D call. Germline V gene sequence: CDR1 MNHEY, CDR2 SMNVEV (reference sequence). The CDR3 runs to 16 residues. The germline V and J ends were trimmed by 4 bases and 7 bases, with 20 bases remaining between them. The CDR3 DNA follows: TGTGCCAGCAGTTCATCGACACTGTGTGGCTCCCAGCCCCAGCATTTT. Translating it yields CASSSSTLCGSQPQHF.

The chain combines TRBV27 with TRBJ1-6; D gene unclear. Germline V gives CDR1 MNHEY, CDR2 SMNVEV (reference sequence). V dropped 5 bases and J dropped 6 bases, with 8 bases sitting between them. CDR3 size: 13 residues. CDR3 residues: CASSPGLNSPLHF. In DNA, the CDR3 is TGTGCCAGCAGTCCTGGGCTTAATTCACCCCTCCACTTT.

This clonotype occurred many times. The rearrangement joins TRBV4-1 to TRBJ2-7; D remains ambiguous. There are 12 residues in the CDR3. Trimming left V 4 bases short and J 3 bases short, with 7 bases between. Looked up from germline, CDR1 is MGHRA and CDR2 is YSYEKL. CDR3 DNA: TGCGCCAGCAGCCCGGACCACTACGAGCAGTACTTC. It is translated as CASSPDHYEQYF.

The rearrangement joins TRBV21-1 to TRBJ1-1; no check of the table's D call, TRBD1, against the DNA was made. TRBV21-1 is reported as a pseudogene. The CDR3 spans 16 residues. CDR3 sequence: CASSKAGQRVWTEAFF. The CDR3 nucleotides are TGTGCCAGCAGCAAAGCGGGACAGAGGGTATGGACTGAAGCTTTCTTT.

This clonotype showed up many times. The V gene is TRBV30, the J gene TRBJ2-5; no reliable D call. This CDR3 has 13 residues. Between the trimmed V and J ends, which lost 0 bases and 5 bases, there was a span of 10 bases. Germline assignment: CDR1 GTSNPN and CDR2 SVGIG (reference sequence). CDR3 residues: CAWSVLGGETQYF. DNA of the CDR3: TGTGCCTGGAGTGTACTCGGTGGGGAGACCCAGTACTTC.

This clonotype was seen repeatedly, ten times or more. The chain couples TRBV6-1 to TRBJ1-5, with 9 bases fitting TRBD1. Germline CDR1 is MNHNS and CDR2 is SASEGT. There are 17 residues in the CDR3. Unmatched junction bases numbered 13, after V lost 7 bases and J lost 3 bases. CDR3 protein: CASIKQGARIPNQPQHF. The CDR3 DNA sequence: TGTGCCAGCATTAAACAGGGGGCCCGGATTCCCAATCAGCCCCAGCATTTT.

The V and J genes are TRBV30 and TRBJ2-1; 9 bases are a match to TRBD1. V was clipped by 3 bases and J by 4 bases; unmatched bases: 4. The CDR3 runs to 14 residues. Per the germline V gene, CDR1 is GTSNPN and CDR2 is SVGIG (reference sequence). CDR3 coding DNA: TGTGCCTGGAGGGGACAGGGCATATACAATGAGCAGTTCTTC. Translation: CAWRGQGIYNEQFF.

This clonotype was observed a handful of times. V usage is TRBV7-9 and J usage is TRBJ2-2; D is ambiguous. In germline, CDR1 is SEHNR, CDR2 FQNEAQ (reference sequence). The CDR3 has 16 residues. The ends were cut back, 5 bases at V and 0 bases at J, with 13 bases in the middle. The CDR3 region is CASSTLGTSNTGELFF. In nucleotides, the CDR3 is TGTGCCAGCAGCACCCTCGGAACGTCGAACACCGGGGAGCTGTTTTTT.

As concerns this clonotype: This may arise from a read error, as a much more abundant clone is one base away. The chain couples TRBV29-1 to TRBJ2-1, with TRBD2 matching 15 bases. Germline values: CDR1 SQVTM, CDR2 ANQGSEA. The CDR3 sequence is 17 residues long. CDR3 loop: CSVEGTSGRASCNEQFF. CDR3 DNA: TGCAGCGTTGAAGGGACTAGCGGGAGGGCCTCCTGCAATGAGCAGTTCTTC.

This clonotype has at least ten counts. For the CDR3, the DNA is TGTGCCAGCAGCGCAGACACGGGCACCGAGCAGTACTTC. This sequence encodes CASSADTGTEQYF. J is TRBJ2-7 and V is TRBV9; D is uncertain. Germline V gene lookup returns CDR1 SGDLS and CDR2 YYNGEE. Trimming took 3 bases from V and 6 from J, leaving 13 bases between them. CDR3 length equals 13 residues. The complete variable domain, with remaining parts taken from reference TRBV9 and TRBJ2-7, reads DSGVTQTPKHLITATGQRVTLRCSPRSGDLSVYWYQQSLDQGLQFLIQYYNGEERAKGNILERFSAQQFPDLHSELNLSSLELGDSALYFCASSADTGTEQYFGPGTRLTVT.

This clonotype was found many times. The CDR3 sequence is CSALPRENTEAFF. The DNA of the CDR3 is TGCAGCGCCCTGCCAAGGGAGAACACTGAAGCTTTCTTT. The rearrangement joins TRBV29-1 to TRBJ1-1; the D is unclear. The germline V gene encodes CDR1 SQVTM and CDR2 ANQGSEA. CDR3 size: 13 residues. V was trimmed by 7 bases and J by 1 base, leaving 13 bases between them.

This rearrangement joins TRBV12-3 or TRBV12-4 to TRBJ1-2, with 12 bases aligning to TRBD1. CDR3 length: 14 amino acids. Germline trimming cut 10 bases from V and 6 bases from J; bases unmatched to any gene: 9. Here the CDR3 DNA reads TGTGCCATACTGGGACAGGGGGCTGTCGATGGCTACACCTTC. Translated, it gives CAILGQGAVDGYTF.

V gene TRBV5-6 combines with J gene TRBJ2-7; TRBD1 matches 9 bases. The V gene's germline CDR1 is SGHDT and CDR2 YYEEEE. Trimming removed 3 bases from V and 5 bases from J; junction bases left unmatched: 6. This CDR3 is 14 amino acids long. The DNA for the CDR3 is TGTGCCAGCAGCTGGACAGGGGTTATCGACGAGCAGTACTTC. It is translated as CASSWTGVIDEQYF.

The chain combines TRBV5-6 with TRBJ2-1; D might be TRBD1 (8 bases). V lost 5 bases to trimming and J lost 14 bases, with 14 bases between them. The CDR3 runs 11 residues. CDR1 and CDR2 (germline): SGHDT, YYEEEE. The CDR3 spells CASSSTGGEFF. In nucleotides, the CDR3 is TGTGCCAGCAGTTCCACAGGGGGGGAGTTCTTC.

The V and J genes are TRBV7-2 and TRBJ2-3; 7 bases match TRBD1. CDR3 length: 17 residues. From germline, CDR1 is SGHTA and CDR2 FQGNSA. Trimming removed 1 base from V and 4 bases from J; junction bases left unmatched: 11. The CDR3 loop reads CASSLVLRGGPSDTQYF. The CDR3 nucleotides are TGTGCCAGCAGCTTAGTCCTCCGAGGGGGCCCGTCAGATACGCAGTATTTT.

This clonotype was picked up many times. The chain joins TRBV7-2 to TRBJ2-7; D not resolved. V lost 1 base and J 0 bases, leaving 7 bases between the germline ends. Germline V gene lookup returns CDR1 SGHTA and CDR2 FQGNSA. The CDR3 has 14 residues. In DNA, the CDR3 is TGTGCCAGCAGCTTAGTTCCCGGCTCCTACGAGCAGTACTTC. Protein product: CASSLVPGSYEQYF.

The rearrangement joins TRBV4-3 to TRBJ2-7, with D tentatively TRBD2 (5 bases). This CDR3 contains 15 residues. Germline CDR1 LGHNA, CDR2 YSLEER. V lost 0 bases, J lost 5 bases, and 14 bases lay in between. Here the CDR3 reads CASSQDRGGSNEQYF. The CDR3 nucleotides read TGCGCCAGCAGCCAAGATCGTGGCGGGTCAAACGAGCAGTACTTC.

CDR3 region: CASSEGSGKYNEQFF. CDR3 coding DNA: TGTGCCAGCAGTGAAGGGTCGGGGAAATACAATGAGCAGTTCTTC. The chain has TRBV6-1 and TRBJ2-1, with a tentative D call TRBD2 (5 bases). V lost 1 base and J lost 4, with 11 bases in between. There are 15 residues in the CDR3. Germline V lookup: CDR1 MNHNS, CDR2 SASEGT.

This chain joins TRBV5-6 and TRBJ2-3; D is uncertain. Germline CDR1 is SGHDT and CDR2 is YYEEEE. The CDR3 runs to 15 residues. V was clipped by 0 bases and J by 2 bases, with 10 bases between them. Written as DNA, the CDR3 is TGTGCCAGCAGCTTGGGGTCTGTTAACACAGATACGCAGTATTTT. Its translation: CASSLGSVNTDTQYF.

For this clonotype: A much larger clonotype is one base distant, so this may be a read error. CDR3 DNA sequence: TGTGCCAGCACGAGTTTACAAGAGGGCTGTGGGGCCAACGTCCTGACTTTC. Translating it yields CASTSLQEGCGANVLTF. V gene TRBV28 combines with J gene TRBJ2-6, with TRBD2 as a possible D gene (5 bases). Between the trimmed V and J ends, which lost 7 bases and 3 bases, there was a span of 19 bases. In germline, CDR1 is MDHEN, CDR2 SYDVKM. CDR3 length: 17 residues. Drawing the rest from reference TRBV28 and TRBJ2-6, the complete variable domain is DVKVTQSSRYLVKRTGEKVFLECVQDMDHENMFWYRQDPGLGLRLIYFSYDVKMKEKGDIPEGYSVSREKKERFSLILESASTNQTSMYLCASTSLQEGCGANVLTFGAGSRLTVL.